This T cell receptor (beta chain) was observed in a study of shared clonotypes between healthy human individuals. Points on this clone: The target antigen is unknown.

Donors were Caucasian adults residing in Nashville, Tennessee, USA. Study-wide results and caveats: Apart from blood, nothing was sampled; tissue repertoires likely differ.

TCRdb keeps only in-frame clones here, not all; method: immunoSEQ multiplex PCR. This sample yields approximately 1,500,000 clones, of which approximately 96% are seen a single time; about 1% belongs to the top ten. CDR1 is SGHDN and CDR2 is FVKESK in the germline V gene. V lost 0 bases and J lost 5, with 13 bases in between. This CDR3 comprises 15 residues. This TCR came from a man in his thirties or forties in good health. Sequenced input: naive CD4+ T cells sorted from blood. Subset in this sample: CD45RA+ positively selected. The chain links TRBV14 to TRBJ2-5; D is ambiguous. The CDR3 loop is CASSQDGLPRETQYF. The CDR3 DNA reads TGTGCCAGCAGCCAAGATGGGCTACCCAGGGAGACCCAGTACTTC.